The next 7 T cell receptor beta chains were all read from a single sample in a study of human T cells and chemical hapten exposure. TCRdb called the RACE reads again in MiXCR, with one record for every CDR3 protein. The sample carries fewer than 95,000 distinct CDR3 sequences, over 9.5% recorded once. Time point meaning: patch test 1, 2 weeks after DPC sensitization. The sample's treatment: therapeutic diphenylcyclopropenone sensitization with weekly scalp DPC. Sample: whole blood, taken in connection with sensitization to the hapten diphenylcyclopropenone (DPC). Receptors were obtained from a man between 35 and 55 years old with alopecia areata. Some clones in this sample may be carry-over from other donors' samples.

This chain links TRBV30 with TRBJ1-4; 8 positions agree with TRBD1. Per the germline V gene, CDR1 is GTSNPN and CDR2 is SVGIG (reference sequence). V shed 5 bases and J 6 bases; nucleotides not matched to a gene: 5. The CDR3 is 13 residues long. In DNA form, the CDR3 reads TGTGCCTGGTCGGGACAGGCCTATGAAAAACTGTTTTTT. Amino acid sequence: CAWSGQAYEKLFF.

This clonotype was detected ten times or more. The J gene is TRBJ2-1, the V gene TRBV11-3; 8 nucleotides match TRBD2. V trimming: 5 bases; J trimming: 4 bases; junction bases outside the gene matches: 10. CDR1 is SGHNT, CDR2 YENEEA, per germline. This CDR3 comprises 16 residues. CDR3 sequence reads: CASSQHSSGRYNEQFF. The CDR3, as DNA: TGTGCCAGCAGCCAACACTCCAGCGGGAGATACAATGAGCAGTTCTTC.

This clonotype was detected only a few times. The chain employs TRBV4-1 and TRBJ1-2; D is possibly TRBD1 (6 bases). The CDR3 loop spans 15 amino acids. Germline V gene lookup returns CDR1 MGHRA and CDR2 YSYEKL. V lost 2 bases and J 2 bases, leaving 12 bases between the germline ends. The CDR3 nucleotides read TGCGCCAGCAGCCAAACGCAGGGGACAAACTATGGCTACACCTTC. This codes for CASSQTQGTNYGYTF.

The V and J genes are TRBV29-1 and TRBJ2-7; 8 positions match TRBD1. V was clipped by 4 bases and J by 4 bases; unmatched bases: 6. Germline lookup yields CDR1 SQVTM and CDR2 ANQGSEA. This CDR3 has 13 residues. CDR3 amino acids: CSVVAGGVYEQYF. CDR3 sequence (DNA): TGCAGCGTTGTGGCAGGGGGCGTATACGAGCAGTACTTC.

A few counts support this clonotype. The chain recombines TRBV6-6 with TRBJ1-3; D possibly corresponds to TRBD1 (5 bases). V shed 0 bases and J shed 7 bases, with 16 bases lying between them. The CDR3 is 16 residues long. Germline lookup yields CDR1 MNHNY and CDR2 SVGAGI (reference sequence). CDR3 sequence reads: CASSYSSRDLTNTIYF. CDR3 coding DNA: TGTGCCAGCAGTTACTCGAGCAGGGACCTTACCAACACCATATATTTT.

At least ten counts were recorded for this clonotype. CDR3 protein: CASSRMTSADTQYF. The CDR3 DNA follows: TGTGCCAGCAGCCGTATGACTAGCGCAGATACGCAGTATTTT. This chain connects TRBV6-2 or TRBV6-3 to TRBJ2-3, with 8 positions matching TRBD2. The V gene end was trimmed by 6 bases and the J gene end by 4 bases; junction bases not matched to a gene: 6. The CDR3 length is 14 residues. Germline V gives CDR1 MNHEY, CDR2 SVGEGT.

This clonotype was seen more than once but under ten times. This rearrangement joins TRBV28 to TRBJ2-4; TRBD2 might be the D (5 bases). Germline CDR1 reads MDHEN; CDR2 reads SYDVKM. The V end was cut by 8 bases, the J end by 4 bases, with 12 bases between. The CDR3 covers 13 residues. The chain's CDR3 is CASLEVQKNIQYF. The CDR3 coding sequence is TGTGCCAGCCTGGAGGTCCAGAAAAACATTCAGTACTTC.